Below, 2 T cell receptor beta chains from the same sample are listed, as sequenced in a study of blood T cell repertoires in COVID-19. The assay was immunoSEQ multiplex PCR, and TCRdb's table has in-frame clones only and misses some. The sample has about 170,000 clones, around 89% seen once; the top ten hold roughly 0.77%. What was sequenced was PBMCs or T cells enriched from blood (not recorded which). The receptor source for this set is a woman under 30 who had recovered from COVID-19.

V gene TRBV5-1 combines with J gene TRBJ2-1; the match to TRBD2 covers 11 bases. The CDR3 totals 15 residues. Germline V gene sequence: CDR1 SGHRS, CDR2 YFSETQ. J lost 3 bases, V lost 3 bases, and 2 bases had no gene match. In DNA, the CDR3 is TGCGCCAGCAGCTGGACTAGCGGGTTCTACAATGAGCAGTTCTTC. Translation gives CASSWTSGFYNEQFF.

This chain uses TRBV11-2 with TRBJ2-3; 9 nucleotides agree with TRBD2. J gave up 1 base and V 5 bases, and 13 bases lay outside the gene matches. Germline loops: CDR1 SGHAT, CDR2 FQNNGV. The CDR3 runs to 18 residues. The CDR3 bases are TGTGCCAGCAGCCCCCGTAGTAAGTTAGCGGGAGGCACAGATACGCAGTATTTT. This gives the protein CASSPRSKLAGGTDTQYF.